The sequence of this T cell receptor beta chain was determined in a study of blood T cells in healthy people across ages. Donor samples were obtained from healthy Caucasian individuals from Russia, aged about 6 to 95. Each sample had at least 6 million PBMCs isolated. Then a second PCR, running about 6 to 12 cycles, was carried out with a sample-barcoded 5' primer and a J-beta primer mix. TCRdb used MiXCR to reprocess the 5' RACE reads, holding one entry per CDR3 protein. Of over a million distinct CDR3 sequences listed, 45% were seen once; the top ten hold 18%. V shed 4 bases and J 9 bases; nucleotides not matched to a gene: 13. This CDR3 has 15 amino acids. The V gene's germline CDR1 is SGDLS and CDR2 YYNGEE. As regards this clonotype: Its antigen is currently unknown.

Study outcomes and limitations: Shifts in expanded clonotypes may have been confounded by donor CMV status, which was unknown.

This TCR was recovered from a woman aged 55-69 years in good health. The sequenced material came from blood. The genes are TRBV9 and TRBJ2-1; 7 bases fit TRBD2. CDR3 DNA: TGTGCCAGCAGCCCCCTGACGGGGGGTCTCAGTGAGCAGTTCTTC. This codes for CASSPLTGGLSEQFF. Supplemented by reference TRBV9 and TRBJ2-1, the full variable domain reads DSGVTQTPKHLITATGQRVTLRCSPRSGDLSVYWYQQSLDQGLQFLIQYYNGEERAKGNILERFSAQQFPDLHSELNLSSLELGDSALYFCASSPLTGGLSEQFFGPGTRLTVL.